Listed below are T cell receptor beta chains from one sample, sequenced in a study of T-cell reconstitution after alpha-beta-depleted transplantation in children. MiXCR, applied by TCRdb to the PCR reads, yields one record per CDR3 protein. Found here are fewer than 400,000 distinct CDR3 sequences, about a fifth of them singletons; the top ten hold over 3.5%. Sequencing was performed on PBMCs from the stem cell graft donor, taken from the stem cell graft. The receptors come from a human donor who donated a stem cell graft to a child with acute myeloid leukemia. CDR3s include the opening cysteine and the closing phenylalanine or tryptophan. The order of the fields is J gene, clone size, V gene, D gene, CDR3 DNA, CDR3 protein. The D gene is left open where the match is weak. Rows give clone size only sometimes, using once, few, many, or a class for an expanded clone.

>TRBJ2-7|many|TRBV29-1|TRBD1
TGCAGCGTTGGAGACAGGGTCTACGAGCAGTACTTC
CSVGDRVYEQYF
>TRBJ2-5|few|TRBV20-1|TRBD2
TGCAGTGCCCCCACTAGCGAGGGGGAGACCCAGTACTTC
CSAPTSEGETQYF
>TRBJ2-3|.|TRBV7-6|TRBD1
TGTGCCAGCACCAGTACGGGACAGGGCACAGATACGCAGTATTTT
CASTSTGQGTDTQYF
>TRBJ2-5|.|TRBV15|.
TGTGCCACCAGCAGATCCGGACAGTACCAAGAGACCCAGTACTTC
CATSRSGQYQETQYF
>TRBJ2-1|few|TRBV7-9|TRBD1
TGTGCCAGCAGCAAACGGGACAGGGTAGTTGGTGAGCAGTTCTTC
CASSKRDRVVGEQFF
>TRBJ1-1|.|TRBV29-1|.
TGCAGCGTTGGCCCACGGGGTACTGAAGCTTTCTTT
CSVGPRGTEAFF
>TRBJ2-7|many|TRBV20-1|.
TGCAGTGCTCGGGCCCCCTCCGAGCCCTACGAGCAGTACTTC
CSARAPSEPYEQYF
>TRBJ2-3|few|TRBV5-1|TRBD2
TGCGCCAGCAGCGTGCTGACTAGCGGGAGGGCCCGCACAGATACGCAGTATTTT
CASSVLTSGRARTDTQYF
>TRBJ2-4|few|TRBV7-8|TRBD2
TGTGCCAGCAGCTGGGGACTAGCGGGATCCAAAAACATTCAGTACTTC
CASSWGLAGSKNIQYF
>TRBJ2-1|.|TRBV28|TRBD1
TGTGCCAGCAGTCCTCCGGGACAGGGTACCTACAATGAGCAGTTCTTC
CASSPPGQGTYNEQFF
>TRBJ2-1|few|TRBV15|TRBD2
TGTGCCACCAGCAGAGGAGAGCGGGGGCCCTACAATGAGCAGTTCTTC
CATSRGERGPYNEQFF
>TRBJ2-1|many|TRBV29-1|.
TGCAGCGCCAAGGGGCCCCACAATGAGCAGTTCTTC
CSAKGPHNEQFF
>TRBJ2-7|.|TRBV4-1|TRBD2
TGCGCCAGCAGCCAGGGACTAGTCTACGAGCAGTACTTC
CASSQGLVYEQYF
>TRBJ2-7|many|TRBV2|TRBD1
TGTGCCAGCAGTTGGGACAGGGGGGCCTACGAGCAGTACTTC
CASSWDRGAYEQYF
>TRBJ2-1|few|TRBV29-1|TRBD2
TGCAGCGTTGAATCAGCCCTAGCGGCAAAACCTACTAGCTCCTACAATGAGCAGTTCTTC
CSVESALAAKPTSSYNEQFF
>TRBJ2-2|.|TRBV10-3|.
TGTGCCATCAGTGATTTTAGCGGCGGGGAGCTGTTTTTT
CAISDFSGGELFF
>TRBJ2-7|few|TRBV15|.
TGTGCCACCAGCGACACGTACGAGCAGTACTTC
CATSDTYEQYF
>TRBJ2-1|.|TRBV10-2|TRBD1
TGCGCCAGCAGTAAGACAGGGGACAATGAGCAGTTCTTC
CASSKTGDNEQFF
>TRBJ2-7|.|TRBV5-1|.
TGCGCCAGCAGCCTGAGGGCCCAAGCGTACGAGCAGTACTTC
CASSLRAQAYEQYF
>TRBJ2-5|many|TRBV5-1|.
TGCGCCAGCAGCTACGGGGGACACCAAGAGACCCAGTACTTC
CASSYGGHQETQYF
>TRBJ2-1|.|TRBV20-1|.
TGCAGTGCTAGGGGAATACGCGGTGGCTCCTACAATGAGCAGTTCTTC
CSARGIRGGSYNEQFF
>TRBJ1-1|many|TRBV29-1|.
TGCAGCGGCACAAGGGGGAGCGACACTGAAGCTTTCTTT
CSGTRGSDTEAFF
>TRBJ2-7|.|TRBV29-1|.
TGCAGCGTTGGTACGGACAGTACGCCCTACGAGCAGTACTTC
CSVGTDSTPYEQYF
>TRBJ1-5|few|TRBV6-2/TRBV6-3|.
TGTGCCAGCAGTTATTTGGGGTATGATCAGCCCCAGCATTTT
CASSYLGYDQPQHF
>TRBJ2-7|many|TRBV7-2|.
TGTGCCAGCAGCTTAGGCTTGATAATGTCCTACGAGCAGTACTTC
CASSLGLIMSYEQYF
>TRBJ2-7|many|TRBV29-1|TRBD1
TGCAGCGTTCTTTGGTTGGGACAGGGGTACGAGCAGTACTTC
CSVLWLGQGYEQYF
>TRBJ2-5|.|TRBV10-3|TRBD1
TGTGCCATCAACCGGGACAGGGTGGAGACCCAGTACTTC
CAINRDRVETQYF
>TRBJ2-3|.|TRBV18|TRBD1
TGTGCCAGCTCACTACAGACAGGGACGCCATCAGATACGCAGTATTTT
CASSLQTGTPSDTQYF
>TRBJ2-1|many|TRBV6-5|TRBD1
TGTGCCAGCAGTTACCGGGAGGGACAGGGGGCGCGGAATGAGCAGTTCTTC
CASSYREGQGARNEQFF
>TRBJ2-4|.|TRBV7-9|.
TGTGCCGTTTCACCGGGCATTCAGTACTTC
CAVSPGIQYF
>TRBJ2-3|few|TRBV2|TRBD2
TGTGCCAGCAGTGAAGAGGCGGGAGGGGTAGATACGCAGTATTTT
CASSEEAGGVDTQYF
>TRBJ1-5|.|TRBV6-1|.
TGTGCCAGCAGTGAACAACCAGATAATAGCAATCAGCCCCAGCATTTT
CASSEQPDNSNQPQHF
>TRBJ2-1|.|TRBV2|TRBD2
TGTGCCAGCAGTGGGACTAGCGGGAGGCCCGGCCCCAATGAGCAGTTCTTC
CASSGTSGRPGPNEQFF
>TRBJ2-5|many|TRBV12-3/TRBV12-4|.
TGTGCCAGCACCCAAGCAGGCACCCCCCAAGAGACCCAGTACTTC
CASTQAGTPQETQYF
>TRBJ2-7|many|TRBV15|.
TGTGCCACCAGCAGAGACCGAGTCCTCTACGAGCAGTACTTC
CATSRDRVLYEQYF
>TRBJ2-3|many|TRBV7-3|TRBD1
TGTGCCAGCAGTCCCAAACCCCGCCCAGGGGGAACAGATACGCAGTATTTT
CASSPKPRPGGTDTQYF
>TRBJ1-2|many|TRBV3-1|TRBD1
TGTGCCAGCACCGGGACAGGGGGCGATGGCTACACCTTC
CASTGTGGDGYTF
>TRBJ1-1|.|TRBV29-1|TRBD1
TGCAGCGTTGAGGGACAGGAAGACACTGAAGCTTTCTTT
CSVEGQEDTEAFF
>TRBJ2-2|.|TRBV7-2|TRBD2
TGTGCCAGCAGCCAACGGGGACTAGCGGGAACCGGGGAGCTGTTTTTT
CASSQRGLAGTGELFF
>TRBJ2-1|.|TRBV12-3/TRBV12-4|.
TGTGCCAGCAGCCGAACAACCTACAATGAGCAGTTCTTC
CASSRTTYNEQFF
>TRBJ2-1|.|TRBV20-1|.
TGCAGTGCTAGGAGTGGGTTGGCCCGAGGGCACAATGAGCAGTTCTTC
CSARSGLARGHNEQFF
>TRBJ2-1|.|TRBV12-3/TRBV12-4|.
TGTGCCAGCAGTTGGGTGAACAATGAGCAGTTCTTC
CASSWVNNEQFF
>TRBJ2-1|.|TRBV10-3|.
TGTGCCATCAGTGAGTCAGCGGACTCCTACAATGAGCAGTTCTTC
CAISESADSYNEQFF